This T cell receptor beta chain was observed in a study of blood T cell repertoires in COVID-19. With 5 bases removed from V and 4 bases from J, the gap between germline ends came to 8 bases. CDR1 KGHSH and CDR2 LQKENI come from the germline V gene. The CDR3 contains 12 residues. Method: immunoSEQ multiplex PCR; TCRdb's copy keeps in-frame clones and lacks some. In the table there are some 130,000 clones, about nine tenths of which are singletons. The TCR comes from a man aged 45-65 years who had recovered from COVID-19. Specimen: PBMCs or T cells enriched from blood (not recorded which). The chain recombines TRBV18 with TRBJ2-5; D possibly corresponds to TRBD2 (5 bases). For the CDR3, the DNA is TGTGCCAGCTCAACCCTAGCAGAGACCCAGTACTTC. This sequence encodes CASSTLAETQYF.